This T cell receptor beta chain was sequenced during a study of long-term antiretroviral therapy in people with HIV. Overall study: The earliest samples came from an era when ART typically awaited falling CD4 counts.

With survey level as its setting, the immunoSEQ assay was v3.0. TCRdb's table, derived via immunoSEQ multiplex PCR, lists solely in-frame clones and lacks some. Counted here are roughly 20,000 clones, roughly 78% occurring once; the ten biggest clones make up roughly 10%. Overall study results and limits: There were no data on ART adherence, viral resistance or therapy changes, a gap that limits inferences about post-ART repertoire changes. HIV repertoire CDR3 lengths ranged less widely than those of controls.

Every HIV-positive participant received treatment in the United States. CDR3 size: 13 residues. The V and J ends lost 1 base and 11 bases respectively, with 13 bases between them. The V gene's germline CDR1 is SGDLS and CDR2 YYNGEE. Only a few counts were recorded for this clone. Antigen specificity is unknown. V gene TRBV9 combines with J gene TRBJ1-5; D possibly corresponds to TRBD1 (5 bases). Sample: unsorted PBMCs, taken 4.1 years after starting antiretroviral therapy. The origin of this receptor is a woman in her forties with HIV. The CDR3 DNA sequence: TGTGCCAGCAGCGTATCGACGGGAGGGGCCCAGCATTTT. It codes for CASSVSTGGAQHF.